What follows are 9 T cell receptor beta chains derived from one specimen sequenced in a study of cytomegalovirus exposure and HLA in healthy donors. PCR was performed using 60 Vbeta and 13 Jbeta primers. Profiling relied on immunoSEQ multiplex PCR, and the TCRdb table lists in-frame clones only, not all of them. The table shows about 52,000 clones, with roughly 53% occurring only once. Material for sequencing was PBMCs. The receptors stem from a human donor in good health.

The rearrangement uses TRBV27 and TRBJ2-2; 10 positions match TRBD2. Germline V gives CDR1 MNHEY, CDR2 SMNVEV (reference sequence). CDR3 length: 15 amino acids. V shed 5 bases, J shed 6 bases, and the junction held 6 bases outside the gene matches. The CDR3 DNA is TGTGCCAGCAGTACCCCCAGCGGGGGGGCCGGGGAGCTGTTTTTT. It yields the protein CASSTPSGGAGELFF.

For the CDR3, the DNA is TGCGCCAGCAGCTTGCCCAGCGGGGCTACATACAATGAGCAGTTCTTC. This sequence encodes CASSLPSGATYNEQFF. This sequence joins TRBV5-1 and TRBJ2-1; TRBD2 agrees at 7 bases. The CDR3 length is 16 residues. With V trimmed by 1 base and J by 4 bases, 8 bases remained unmatched. Per the germline V gene, CDR1 is SGHRS and CDR2 is YFSETQ.

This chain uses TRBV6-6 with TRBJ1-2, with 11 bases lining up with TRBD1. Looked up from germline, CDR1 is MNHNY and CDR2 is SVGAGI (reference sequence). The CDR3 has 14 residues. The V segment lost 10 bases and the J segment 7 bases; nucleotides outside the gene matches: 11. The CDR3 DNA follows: TGTGCCACCTCCGGGACAGGGGGAATTTCTGGCTACACCTTC. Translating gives CATSGTGGISGYTF.

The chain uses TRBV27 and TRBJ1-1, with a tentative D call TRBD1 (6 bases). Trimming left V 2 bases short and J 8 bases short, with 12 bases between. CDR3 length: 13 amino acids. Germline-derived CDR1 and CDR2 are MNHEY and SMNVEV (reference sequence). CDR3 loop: CASSLGRQAEAFF. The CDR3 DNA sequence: TGTGCCAGCAGTTTAGGCCGACAGGCAGAAGCTTTCTTT.

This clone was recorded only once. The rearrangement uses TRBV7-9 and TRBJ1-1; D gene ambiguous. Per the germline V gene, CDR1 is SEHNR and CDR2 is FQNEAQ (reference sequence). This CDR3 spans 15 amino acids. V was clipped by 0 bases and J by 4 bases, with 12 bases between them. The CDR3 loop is CASSLATGVGTEAFF. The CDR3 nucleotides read TGTGCCAGCAGCTTAGCGACCGGGGTGGGCACTGAAGCTTTCTTT.

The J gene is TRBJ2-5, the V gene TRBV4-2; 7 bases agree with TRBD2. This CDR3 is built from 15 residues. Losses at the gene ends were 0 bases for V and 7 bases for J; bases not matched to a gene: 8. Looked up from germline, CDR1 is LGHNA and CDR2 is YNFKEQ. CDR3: CASSQDRTSSGTQYF. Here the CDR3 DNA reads TGTGCCAGCAGCCAAGATAGGACTAGTAGCGGGACCCAGTACTTC.

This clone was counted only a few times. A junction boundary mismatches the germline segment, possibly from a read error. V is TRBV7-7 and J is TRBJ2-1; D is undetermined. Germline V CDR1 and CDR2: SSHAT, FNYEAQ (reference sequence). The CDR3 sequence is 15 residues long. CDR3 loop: CASSFEETSYNEQFF. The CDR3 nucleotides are TGTGCTAGCAGCTTCGAGGAGACCTCCTACAATGAGCAGTTCTTC.

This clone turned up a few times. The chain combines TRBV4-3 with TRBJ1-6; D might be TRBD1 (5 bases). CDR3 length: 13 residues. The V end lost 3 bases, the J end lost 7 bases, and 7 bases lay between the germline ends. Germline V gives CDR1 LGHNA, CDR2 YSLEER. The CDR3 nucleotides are TGCGCCAGCAGCCACGGGGGGAATTCACCCCTCCACTTT. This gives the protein CASSHGGNSPLHF.

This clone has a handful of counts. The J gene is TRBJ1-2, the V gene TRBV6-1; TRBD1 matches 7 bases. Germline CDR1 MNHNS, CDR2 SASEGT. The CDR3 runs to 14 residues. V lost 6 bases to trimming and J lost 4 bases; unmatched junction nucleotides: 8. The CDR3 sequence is CASRLQGNLYGYTF. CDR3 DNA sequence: TGTGCCAGCAGGTTACAGGGGAATCTCTATGGCTACACCTTC.